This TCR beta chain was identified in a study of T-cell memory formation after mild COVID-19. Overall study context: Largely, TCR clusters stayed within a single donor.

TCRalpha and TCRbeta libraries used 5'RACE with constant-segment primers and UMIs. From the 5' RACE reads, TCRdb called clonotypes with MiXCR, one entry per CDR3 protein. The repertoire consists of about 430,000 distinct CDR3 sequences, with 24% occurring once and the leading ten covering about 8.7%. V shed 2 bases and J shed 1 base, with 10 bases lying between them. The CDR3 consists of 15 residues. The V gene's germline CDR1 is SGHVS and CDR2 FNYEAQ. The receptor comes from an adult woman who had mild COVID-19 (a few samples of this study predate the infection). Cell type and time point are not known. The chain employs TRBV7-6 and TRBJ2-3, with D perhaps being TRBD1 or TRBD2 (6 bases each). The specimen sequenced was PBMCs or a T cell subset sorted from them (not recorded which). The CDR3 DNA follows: TGTGCCAGCAGCTTAAACGGGGGCCGCACAGATACGCAGTATTTT. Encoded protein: CASSLNGGRTDTQYF.